This passage covers 6 T cell receptor beta chains from one sample sequenced in a study of T cells after yellow fever vaccination. TCRdb passed the 5' RACE reads through MiXCR, listing each CDR3 protein once. The data contain some 220,000 distinct CDR3 sequences, more than 3% of them singletons. The material was CD4+ T cells sorted from PBMCs, obtained 10 days after the yellow fever booster vaccination. These receptors all stem from a man between 18 and 29 years old who received the YFV17D yellow fever vaccine.

This clonotype was counted at least ten times. CDR3 DNA: TGCAGTGCTAGAGAAGGGGGTCGCACAGATACGCAGTATTTT. Its protein product is CSAREGGRTDTQYF. The chain has TRBV20-1 and TRBJ2-3; D might be TRBD1 (6 bases). The V end lost 0 bases, the J end lost 1 base, and 8 bases lay between the germline ends. CDR3 length: 14 residues. Germline CDR1 DFQATT, CDR2 SNEGSKA (reference sequence).

This clonotype was seen repeatedly, ten times or more. V and J are TRBV2 and TRBJ1-1; D unresolved. The CDR3 is 14 residues long. Trimming removed 5 bases at V and 4 bases at J, with 14 bases between. The germline CDR1 and CDR2 sequences are SNHLY and FYNNEI. CDR3 DNA sequence: TGTGCCAGCAGTCTATCCACGGAGGGCACTGAAGCTTTCTTT. Translated, it gives CASSLSTEGTEAFF.

This clonotype appeared many times. The chain is built from TRBV29-1 and TRBJ2-1; D is possibly TRBD2 (5 bases). The V gene lost 5 bases and the J gene lost 7 bases, with 18 bases spanning the gap. Looked up from germline, CDR1 is SQVTM and CDR2 is ANQGSEA. The CDR3 length is 14 residues. The CDR3 DNA follows: TGCAGCGTTTCCCGACCCCCGGGATTTAATGAGCAGTTCTTC. This gives the protein CSVSRPPGFNEQFF.

The CDR3 DNA reads TGCGCCAGCAGCCCAGGTCCGGGACAAACAGCTCAGCCCCAGCATTTT. Translating gives CASSPGPGQTAQPQHF. This chain connects TRBV4-1 to TRBJ1-5, with D possibly being TRBD1 (6 bases). This CDR3 region has 16 residues. Trimming left V 4 bases short and J 6 bases short, with 19 bases between. Germline V gene data show CDR1 as MGHRA and CDR2 as YSYEKL.

The V gene is TRBV5-1, the J gene TRBJ2-5; no reliable D call. From germline, CDR1 is SGHRS and CDR2 YFSETQ. This CDR3 comprises 14 residues. With 1 base removed from V and 3 bases from J, the gap between germline ends came to 10 bases. The CDR3 spells CASSLSGPKETQYF. CDR3 DNA: TGCGCCAGCAGCTTGTCTGGACCCAAAGAGACCCAGTACTTC.

This clonotype was counted many times. V is TRBV9 and J is TRBJ1-3; D gene unclear. Germline CDR1 reads SGDLS; CDR2 reads YYNGEE. CDR3 length equals 15 residues. V lost 1 base, J lost 0 bases, and 8 bases lay in between. For the CDR3, the DNA is TGTGCCAGCAGCGTATTCAGTGACTCTGGAAACACCATATATTTT. As protein: CASSVFSDSGNTIYF.